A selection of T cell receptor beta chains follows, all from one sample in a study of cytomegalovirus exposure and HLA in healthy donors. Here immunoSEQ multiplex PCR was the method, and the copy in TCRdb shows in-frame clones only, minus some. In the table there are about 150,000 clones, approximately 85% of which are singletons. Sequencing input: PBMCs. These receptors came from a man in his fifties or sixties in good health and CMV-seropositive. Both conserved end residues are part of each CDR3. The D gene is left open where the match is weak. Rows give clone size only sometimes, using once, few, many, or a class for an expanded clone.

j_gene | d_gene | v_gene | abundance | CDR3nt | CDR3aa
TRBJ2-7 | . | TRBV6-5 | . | TGTGCCAGCAGGCGCCTCACAGGGAACGAGCAGTACTTC | CASRRLTGNEQYF
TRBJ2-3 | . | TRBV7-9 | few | TGTGCCAGCAGCTTAGCGGGAGGCACAGATACGCAGTATTTT | CASSLAGGTDTQYF
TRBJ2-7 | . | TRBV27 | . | TGTGCCAGCAGGATTGGGGGGGCTCAAGGGTACGAGCAGTACTTC | CASRIGGAQGYEQYF
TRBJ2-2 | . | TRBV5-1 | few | TGCGCCAGCAGCCAGCAACCGGGACAGGGGCCGGGACTAGCGGCGAACACCGGGGAGCTGTTTTTT | CASSQQPGQGPGLAANTGELFF
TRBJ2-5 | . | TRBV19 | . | TGTGCCAGTAGTATCCCGTCGCAGGGGGGCCGAGAGACCCAGTACTTC | CASSIPSQGGRETQYF
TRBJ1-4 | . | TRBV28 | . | TGTGCCAGCAGTTTACCGGGGGGGCCTGAAAAACTGTTTTTT | CASSLPGGPEKLFF
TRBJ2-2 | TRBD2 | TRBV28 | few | TGTGCCAGCAGTTTCCCCACTAGCGGGACCGGGGAGCTGTTTTTT | CASSFPTSGTGELFF
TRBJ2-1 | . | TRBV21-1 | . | . | CASSKDCSGVVAGGSYNEQFF
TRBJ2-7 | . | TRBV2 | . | TGTGCCAGCAGTGCCGGGTTCTACGAGCAGTACTTC | CASSAGFYEQYF
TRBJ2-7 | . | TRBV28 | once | TGTGCCAGCACCACTCCGCGGGACGGCAGCTACGAGCAGTACTTC | CASTTPRDGSYEQYF
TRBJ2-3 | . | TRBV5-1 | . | TGCGCCAGCAGCTTGCCCGGAGCTAGCACAGATACGCAGTATTTT | CASSLPGASTDTQYF
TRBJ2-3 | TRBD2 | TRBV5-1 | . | TGCGCCAGCAGCTTGTGGCGGGAGGGCCCGGCAGATACGCAGTATTTT | CASSLWREGPADTQYF
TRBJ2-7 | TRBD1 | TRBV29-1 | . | TGCAGTGTAAATCCGGGACAGGGTTTCCACGAGCAGTACTTC | CSVNPGQGFHEQYF
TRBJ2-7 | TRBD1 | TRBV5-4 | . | TGTGCCAGCACGGGACAGGCCAGCTCCTACGAGCAGTACTTC | CASTGQASSYEQYF
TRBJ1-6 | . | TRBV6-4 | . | TGTGCCAGCAGTGACACCCGGTACTCACCCCTCCACTTT | CASSDTRYSPLHF
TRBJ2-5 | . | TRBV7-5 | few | TGTGCCAGAAGCTTACGGGGTTTCCAAGAGACCCAGTACTTC | CARSLRGFQETQYF
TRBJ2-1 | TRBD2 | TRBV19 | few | TGTGCCAGTAGAACCGGGACTAGCAGATACAATGAGCAGTTCTTC | CASRTGTSRYNEQFF
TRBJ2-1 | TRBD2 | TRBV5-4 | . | TGTGCCAGCAGCGGATGGGGAGGGGCCTACAATGAGCAGTTCTTC | CASSGWGGAYNEQFF
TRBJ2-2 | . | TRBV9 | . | TGTGCCAGCAGCGTAGGTGGGGGGGCGCCCGGGGAGCTGTTTTTT | CASSVGGGAPGELFF
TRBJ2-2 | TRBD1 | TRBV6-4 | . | TGTGCCAGCAGTTCCCGGACAGGGAACACCGGGGAGCTGTTTTTT | CASSSRTGNTGELFF
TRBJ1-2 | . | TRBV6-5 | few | TGTGCCAGCAGTTACTCGAAACAGACGAACTATGGCTACACCTTC | CASSYSKQTNYGYTF
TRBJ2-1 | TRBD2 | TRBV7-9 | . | TGTGCCAGCAGCTTACCGCTCCGACTAGCGGGAGCGCGGAATGAGCAGTTCTTC | CASSLPLRLAGARNEQFF
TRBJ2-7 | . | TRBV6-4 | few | TGTGCCAGCAGTGACGAGAGGATTAGCGGTTCCTACGAGCAGTACTTC | CASSDERISGSYEQYF
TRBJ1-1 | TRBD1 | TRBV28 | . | TGTGCCAGCAGTGGGGGGACAGGGAACACTGAAGCTTTCTTT | CASSGGTGNTEAFF
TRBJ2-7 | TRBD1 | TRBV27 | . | TGTGCCAGCAGTTTGGACAGGGGGCGGGCGCAGTACTTC | CASSLDRGRAQYF
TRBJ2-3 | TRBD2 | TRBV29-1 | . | TGCAGCGTTGTACTCGGGACTAGAACCACAGATACGCAGTATTTT | CSVVLGTRTTDTQYF
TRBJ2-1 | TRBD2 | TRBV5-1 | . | TGCGCCAGCAGTCCGTCTAGCGGAAACAATGAGCAGTTCTTC | CASSPSSGNNEQFF
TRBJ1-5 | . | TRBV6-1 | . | TGTGCCAGCAACCCTACCGGTAGCAATCAGCCCCAGCATTTT | CASNPTGSNQPQHF
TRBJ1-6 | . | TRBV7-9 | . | TGTTCCAGCATTGAGAAGTTGGATTCACCCCTCCACTTT | CSSIEKLDSPLHF
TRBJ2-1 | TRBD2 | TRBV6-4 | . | TGTGCCAGCAGTGACTCGGGGGGAGGGGACTACAATGAGCAGTTCTTC | CASSDSGGGDYNEQFF
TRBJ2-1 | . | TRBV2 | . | TGTGCCAGCAATGGAGAACACATGGGTGAGCAGTTCTTC | CASNGEHMGEQFF
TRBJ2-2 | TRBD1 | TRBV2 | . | TGTGCCAGCCGCCACGGACAGGGAACGAACACCGGGGAGCTGTTTTTT | CASRHGQGTNTGELFF
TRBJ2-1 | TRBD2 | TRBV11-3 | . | TGTGCCAGCAGCTCCAGCGGGAGAGGAAATATGGAGCAGTTCTTC | CASSSSGRGNMEQFF
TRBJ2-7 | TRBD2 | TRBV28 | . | TGTGCCAGCAGTCCAGCTGGACTAGCGGGAGGTACATTTAGATTCTACGAGCAGTACTTC | CASSPAGLAGGTFRFYEQYF
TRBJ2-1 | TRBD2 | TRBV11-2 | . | TGTGCCAGCAGCTTAGGCGGCGGGAGCTTTCGGAATGAGCAGTTCTTC | CASSLGGGSFRNEQFF
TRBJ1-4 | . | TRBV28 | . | TGTGCCAGCAGTCCGGACAGTTATGAAAAACTGTTTTTT | CASSPDSYEKLFF
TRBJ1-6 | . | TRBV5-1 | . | TGCGCCAGCGGGTGGGGGGGCGGATCACCCCTCCACTTT | CASGWGGGSPLHF
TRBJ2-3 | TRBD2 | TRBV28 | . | TGTGCCAGCAGTTTATATGCCCGACTGTCTACGGGGGGAGAGATAAACTTAAGCACAGATACGCAGTATTTT | CASSLYARLSTGGEINLSTDTQYF
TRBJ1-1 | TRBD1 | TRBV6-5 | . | TGTGCCAGCAGCGGGGACAGCGTAAACACTGAAGCTTTCTTT | CASSGDSVNTEAFF
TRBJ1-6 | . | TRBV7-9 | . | TGTGCCAGCAGCTTCGAGGGCCGTGGAAATTCACCCCTCCACTTT | CASSFEGRGNSPLHF
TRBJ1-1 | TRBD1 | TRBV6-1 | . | TGTGCCAGCAGTGAGAGACAGGGGCGAGCTTTCTTT | CASSERQGRAFF
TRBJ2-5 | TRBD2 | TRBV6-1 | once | TGTGCCAGCAACCCGGGGGGGTTGGAGACCCAGTACTTC | CASNPGGLETQYF
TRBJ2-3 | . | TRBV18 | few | TGTGCCAGCTCACCATATGGGAGGACAGATACGCAGTATTTT | CASSPYGRTDTQYF
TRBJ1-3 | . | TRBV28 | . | TGTGCCAGCAGTTTATTCAGGGAAACTGGAAACACCATATATTTT | CASSLFRETGNTIYF
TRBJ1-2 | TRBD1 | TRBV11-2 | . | TGTGCCAGCAGCTTAGGGGGACAGGGAGGTGGCTATGGCTACACCTTC | CASSLGGQGGGYGYTF
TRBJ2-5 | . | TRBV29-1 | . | TGCAGCGTTGTGGACAGCGCCTCCCAAGAGACCCAGTACTTC | CSVVDSASQETQYF
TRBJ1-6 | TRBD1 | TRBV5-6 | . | TGTGCCAGCAGTGAACACCGGGACAGGGGGTTTCGTTCTTCACCCCTCCACTTT | CASSEHRDRGFRSSPLHF
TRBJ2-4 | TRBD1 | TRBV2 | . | TGCGCCAGTCGAGTTCAGGGGGCTTCCAAAAACATTCAGTACTTC | CASRVQGASKNIQYF
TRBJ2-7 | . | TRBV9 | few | TGTGCCAGCAGCGTAGCTATCGATGGGCGCGAGCAGTACTTC | CASSVAIDGREQYF
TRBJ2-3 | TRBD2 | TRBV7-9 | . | TGTGCCAGCAGCTCAGGACTAGCGGGAGGCAGCACAGATACGCAGTATTTT | CASSSGLAGGSTDTQYF
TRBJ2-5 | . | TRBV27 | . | TGTGCCAGCAGAGACTCCGTTGGTCGGGATGGGGAGACCCAGTACTTC | CASRDSVGRDGETQYF